This TCR beta chain was retrieved from a study of blood T cell repertoires in COVID-19. On the study more broadly: Among Cohort 3 donors, those recovered had two negative PCRs, clearance, or symptom resolution.

This clone was seen more than once but under ten times. Using immunoSEQ multiplex PCR, the repertoire was profiled, and TCRdb retains in-frame clones only, with some absent. The table has approximately 200,000 clones, around 87% seen once; the top ten hold roughly 7.2%. The receptor's source is a man aged 25 to 45 in a cohort exposed to, infected with or recovered from COVID-19 (not recorded which). The specimen sequenced was PBMCs or T cells enriched from blood (not recorded which).

CDR3 loop: CASSLRTGGKLFF. DNA of the CDR3: TGTGCCAGCAGCTTAAGGACAGGCGGAAAACTGTTTTTT. The V gene is TRBV7-8, the J gene TRBJ1-4; 7 nucleotides match TRBD1. CDR3 length: 13 amino acids. V shed 2 bases, J shed 10 bases, and the junction held 4 bases outside the gene matches. Germline V gene sequence: CDR1 SGHVS, CDR2 FQNEAQ.